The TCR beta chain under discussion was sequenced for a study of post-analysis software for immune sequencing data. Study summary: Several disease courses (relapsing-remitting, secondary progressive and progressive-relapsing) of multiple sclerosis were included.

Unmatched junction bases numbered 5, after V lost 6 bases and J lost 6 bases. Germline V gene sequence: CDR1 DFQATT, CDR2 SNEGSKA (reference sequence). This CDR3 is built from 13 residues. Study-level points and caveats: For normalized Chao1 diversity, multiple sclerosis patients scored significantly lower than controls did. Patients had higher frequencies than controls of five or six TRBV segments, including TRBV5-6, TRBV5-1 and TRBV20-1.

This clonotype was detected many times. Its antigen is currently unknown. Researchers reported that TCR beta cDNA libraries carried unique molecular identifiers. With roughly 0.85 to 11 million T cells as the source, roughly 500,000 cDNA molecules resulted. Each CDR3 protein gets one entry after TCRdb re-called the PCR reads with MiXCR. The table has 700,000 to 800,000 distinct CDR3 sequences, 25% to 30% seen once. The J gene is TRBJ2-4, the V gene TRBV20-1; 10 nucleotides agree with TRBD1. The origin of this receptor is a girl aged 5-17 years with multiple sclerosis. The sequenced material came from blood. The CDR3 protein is CSATTGGGNIQYF. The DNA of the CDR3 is TGCAGTGCGACGACAGGGGGCGGAAACATTCAGTACTTC.